The 22 T cell receptor beta chains reported below all come from one sample, sequenced in a study of T-cell memory formation after mild COVID-19. A single record per CDR3 protein comes from TCRdb applying MiXCR to the 5' RACE reads. The sample shows 550,000 to 700,000 distinct CDR3 sequences, roughly 17% of them seen only once. Input material: PBMCs or a T cell subset sorted from them (not recorded which). All receptors derive from an adult woman who had mild COVID-19 (a few samples of this study predate the infection). Cell type and time point are not known.

J is TRBJ2-1 and V is TRBV12-3 or TRBV12-4; D gene unclear. V was pared by 6 bases and J by 5 bases, with 11 bases between. The CDR3 runs 13 residues. The CDR3 is CASSTFQNNEQFF. CDR3 DNA sequence: TGTGCCAGCAGCACGTTCCAAAACAATGAGCAGTTCTTC.

This clonotype was detected a few times. The J gene is TRBJ2-3, the V gene TRBV29-1; 8 bases match TRBD1. There are 14 residues in the CDR3. Losses at the gene ends were 4 bases for V and 1 base for J; bases not matched to a gene: 4. Germline loops: CDR1 SQVTM, CDR2 ANQGSEA. The DNA for the CDR3 is TGCAGCGTTGCAGGGGGCTATGGCACAGATACGCAGTATTTT. Translated: CSVAGGYGTDTQYF.

This clonotype showed up just a few times. V usage is TRBV29-1 and J usage is TRBJ2-3; D not certain. V lost 3 bases, J lost 3 bases, and 7 bases lay in between. CDR1 SQVTM and CDR2 ANQGSEA come from the germline V gene. The CDR3 sequence is 12 residues long. CDR3 sequence: CSVDPSTDTQYF. In DNA, the CDR3 is TGCAGCGTTGATCCAAGTACAGATACGCAGTATTTT.

This clonotype was found once. Written as DNA, the CDR3 is TGCGCCAGCAGCCAGGTAGGGACAGGTGCCCCAAACAATGAGCAGTTCTTC. This translates into CASSQVGTGAPNNEQFF. The J gene is TRBJ2-1, the V gene TRBV5-1; the match to TRBD1 covers 8 bases. CDR1 is SGHRS, CDR2 YFSETQ, per germline. The CDR3 loop spans 17 amino acids. V lost 4 bases and J lost 5; bases outside the gene matches: 14.

This clonotype was seen only a few times. This sequence joins TRBV12-3 or TRBV12-4 and TRBJ1-1; D possibly corresponds to TRBD1 (5 bases). CDR3 size: 15 residues. V lost 0 bases and J lost 1, with 9 bases in between. This CDR3 reads CASSLAAGSNTEAFF. The CDR3 region has the DNA TGTGCCAGCAGTTTAGCGGCAGGGTCGAACACTGAAGCTTTCTTT.

This clonotype turned up a few times. V usage is TRBV6-1 and J usage is TRBJ2-7; D may be TRBD1 (5 bases). Germline V lookup: CDR1 MNHNS, CDR2 SASEGT. The V gene lost 6 bases and the J gene lost 6 bases, with 18 bases spanning the gap. The CDR3 is 14 residues long. For the CDR3, the DNA is TGTGCCAGCAGCAGGGAACCCACAGGTACCGAGCAGTACTTC. Its protein product is CASSREPTGTEQYF.

This clonotype showed up many times. DNA of the CDR3: TGCGCCAGCAGCCAGCCGGGACTAGCGGTCCCCACCCCCAGAGATCGAGATACGCAGTATTTT. Translated, it gives CASSQPGLAVPTPRDRDTQYF. The V call is TRBV4-1, the J call TRBJ2-3; 11 bases line up with TRBD2. Germline trimming cut 3 bases from V and 5 bases from J; bases unmatched to any gene: 22. The CDR3 spans 21 residues. CDR1 and CDR2 from the germline V gene are MGHRA and YSYEKL.

This clonotype was found a few times. The V and J genes are TRBV3-1 and TRBJ1-3; the D gene is possibly TRBD1 (6 bases). The germline CDR1 and CDR2 sequences are LGHDT and YNNKEL (reference sequence). The V and J ends lost 3 bases and 3 bases respectively, with 24 bases between them. The length of the CDR3 is 19 residues. The CDR3 sequence: CASSQDRGGAAIVGNTIYF. The CDR3 nucleotides read TGTGCCAGCAGCCAGGACCGAGGGGGGGCCGCTATAGTTGGAAACACCATATATTTT. The variable domain in full, with the rest retrieved from reference TRBV3-1 and TRBJ1-3, is DTAVSQTPKYLVTQMGNDKSIKCEQNLGHDTMYWYKQDSKKFLKIMFSYNNKELIINETVPNRFSPKSPDKAHLNLHINSLELGDSAVYFCASSQDRGGAAIVGNTIYFGEGSWLTVV.

This clonotype is categorized as medium-sized. The J gene is TRBJ2-1, the V gene TRBV7-9; D is unresolved. CDR1 is SEHNR and CDR2 is FQNEAQ in the germline V gene (reference sequence). Deletions cut 5 bases from V and 4 bases from J, with 15 bases between. CDR3 length equals 15 residues. CDR3 sequence (DNA): TGTGCCAGCAGCCACCCGTCAGCTTTTTACAATGAGCAGTTCTTC. Translated: CASSHPSAFYNEQFF.

The table lists this clonotype with many counts. The genes are TRBV12-3 or TRBV12-4 and TRBJ2-1; D is unresolved. Trimming removed 7 bases at V and 0 bases at J, with 13 bases between. The CDR3 runs to 15 residues. The DNA for the CDR3 is TGTGCCAGCACCCCCAGGCGGTCCTCCTACAATGAGCAGTTCTTC. This encodes CASTPRRSSYNEQFF.

This clonotype was detected once. The V gene is TRBV11-2, the J gene TRBJ2-1; 9 bases are a match to TRBD2. The CDR3 consists of 14 residues. J was trimmed by 4 bases and V by 8 bases; bases with no gene match: 6. CDR1 SGHAT and CDR2 FQNNGV come from the germline V gene. CDR3 nucleotides: TGTGCCAGCGGGGGACTAGCCGTTTACAATGAGCAGTTCTTC. Amino acids: CASGGLAVYNEQFF. The full variable domain, completed using reference TRBV11-2 and TRBJ2-1, is EAGVAQSPRYKIIEKRQSVAFWCNPISGHATLYWYQQILGQGPKLLIQFQNNGVVDDSQLPKDRFSAERLKGVDSTLKIQPAKLEDSAVYLCASGGLAVYNEQFFGPGTRLTVL.

V gene TRBV3-1 combines with J gene TRBJ1-1; maybe TRBD1 (6 bases). V lost 4 bases, J lost 10 bases, and 16 bases lay in between. This CDR3 comprises 13 residues. Germline CDR1 and CDR2: LGHDT and YNNKEL (reference sequence). Written as DNA, the CDR3 is TGTGCCAGCAGCCGCAGGGGCGTTGTGAGAGCTTTCTTT. This encodes CASSRRGVVRAFF.

The chain uses TRBV6-1 and TRBJ1-5; perhaps TRBD1 as D (6 bases). Trimming pared 6 bases from V and 6 bases from J, leaving 15 bases between. Germline V gene data show CDR1 as MNHNS and CDR2 as SASEGT. This CDR3 has 14 amino acids. The CDR3 DNA reads as TGTGCCAGCAGGGTACGGGGGCTAGGTCAGCCCCAGCATTTT. Amino acid sequence: CASRVRGLGQPQHF.

This clonotype showed up just a few times. This chain uses TRBV4-3 with TRBJ2-7; D remains ambiguous. CDR1 and CDR2 (germline): LGHNA, YSLEER. This CDR3 contains 13 residues. Trimming stripped 0 bases from V and 6 bases from J, with 9 bases between. This CDR3 is CASSQDPTGEQYF. The CDR3 coding sequence is TGCGCCAGCAGCCAAGATCCGACCGGCGAGCAGTACTTC.

The chain links TRBV6-1 to TRBJ1-2; 9 bases map to TRBD1. Germline V gives CDR1 MNHNS, CDR2 SASEGT. This CDR3 is built from 14 residues. Trimming removed 10 bases from V and 5 bases from J; junction bases left unmatched: 11. The CDR3 reads CATLPPGTGYGYTF. DNA of the CDR3: TGTGCCACCCTCCCTCCCGGGACAGGGTATGGCTACACCTTC.

The J gene is TRBJ1-4, the V gene TRBV6-5, with a possible D match to TRBD1 (5 bases). The CDR3 consists of 17 residues. CDR1 MNHEY and CDR2 SVGAGI come from the germline V gene. Trimming left V 2 bases short and J 2 bases short, with 15 bases between. The CDR3 spells CASSYVYPGTTNEKLFF. DNA of the CDR3: TGTGCCAGCAGTTACGTGTACCCCGGGACCACTAATGAAAAACTGTTTTTT.

This clonotype was observed at least ten times. J is TRBJ2-5 and V is TRBV24-1; D remains ambiguous. V was trimmed by 4 bases and J by 0 bases, leaving 5 bases between them. In germline, CDR1 is KGHDR, CDR2 SFDVKD. The CDR3 sequence is 13 residues long. In nucleotides, the CDR3 is TGTGCCACCAGTGAAACTTACCAAGAGACCCAGTACTTC. It specifies CATSETYQETQYF.

This clonotype was seen repeatedly, ten times or more. The chain has TRBV19 and TRBJ2-3, with TRBD2 identical over 9 bases. Looked up from germline, CDR1 is LNHDA and CDR2 is SQIVND (reference sequence). CDR3 length: 15 residues. Trimming removed 5 bases from V and 0 bases from J; junction bases left unmatched: 3. The CDR3 here is CASSSLAGSTDTQYF. The CDR3 DNA follows: TGTGCCAGTAGTTCCCTAGCGGGAAGCACAGATACGCAGTATTTT.

The J gene is TRBJ1-1, the V gene TRBV20-1; 9 bases map to TRBD1. The CDR3 length is 15 residues. J lost 3 bases, V lost 3 bases, and 8 bases had no gene match. CDR1 is DFQATT, CDR2 SNEGSKA, per germline (reference sequence). The CDR3 reads CSASHNRGRYTEAFF. The CDR3 bases are TGCAGTGCTAGCCACAACAGGGGGCGGTACACTGAAGCTTTCTTT.

The chain's CDR3 is CSARDGLQNHEQYF. CDR3 nucleotides: TGCAGTGCTAGAGATGGTCTACAAAACCACGAGCAGTACTTC. The chain has TRBV20-1 and TRBJ2-7; D is unresolved. V gave up 0 bases and J gave up 5 bases, with 14 bases separating them. The CDR3 spans 14 residues. The V gene's germline CDR1 is DFQATT and CDR2 SNEGSKA (reference sequence).

The sample holds one count of this clonotype. The gene calls are TRBV24-1 and TRBJ2-3; TRBD2 matches at 12 bases. Trimming at V came to 4 bases and at J to 3 bases, leaving 16 bases not matched to a gene. This CDR3 is built from 20 residues. Germline V gene data show CDR1 as KGHDR and CDR2 as SFDVKD. The CDR3 nucleotides are TGTGCCACCAGTGAGGGGGCTAGCGGGAGGGCCCCCCTCTCTACAGATACGCAGTATTTT. Residues: CATSEGASGRAPLSTDTQYF.

This clonotype came up a few times. V gene TRBV20-1 combines with J gene TRBJ2-5; D gene unclear. V dropped 6 bases and J dropped 0 bases, with 17 bases sitting between them. The CDR3 runs to 15 residues. Germline V gene sequence: CDR1 DFQATT, CDR2 SNEGSKA (reference sequence). CDR3: CSAPARAGHQETQYF. CDR3 nucleotide sequence: TGCAGTGCGCCCGCCCGGGCAGGCCACCAAGAGACCCAGTACTTC.